This T cell receptor (beta chain) is drawn from a study of T cell responses to AZD1222 COVID-19 vaccine. The count of this clone is one. Here immunoSEQ multiplex PCR was the method, and the copy in TCRdb shows in-frame clones only, minus some. The sample lists 65,000 to 85,000 clones; over 90% were seen once. Germline V gives CDR1 SEHNR, CDR2 FQNEAQ (reference sequence). V dropped 0 bases and J dropped 9 bases, with 12 bases sitting between them. This CDR3 is 15 amino acids long. This receptor was obtained from an adult in good health. The sample here was peripheral blood, taken on day 0 of AZD1222 vaccination. The chain employs TRBV7-9 and TRBJ1-6; D possibly corresponds to TRBD1 (5 bases). CDR3 in amino acids: CASSLATGGVSPLHF. Here the CDR3 DNA reads TGTGCCAGCAGCTTAGCGACGGGGGGAGTTTCACCCCTCCACTTT.